This T cell receptor (beta chain) appears in the sequencing data of a study of T cells in Graves' hyperthyroidism and ophthalmopathy. Study details: The initial diagnosis was the point when peripheral blood was collected, ahead of any treatment.

Regarding the study as a whole: Blood also held most thyroid clonotypes expanded beyond 0.001.

A note on this clonotype: What it binds is not known.

The germline CDR1 and CDR2 sequences are LGHDT and YNNKEL (reference sequence). The CDR3 extends over 14 amino acids. V dropped 0 bases and J dropped 4 bases, with 9 bases sitting between them. RNA transcripts served as the template for amplifying TCR beta CDR3 regions. TCR CDR3 regions were first amplified by RT-PCR with HTBI primers. TCRdb reanalysed the multiplex PCR reads using MiXCR and keeps one entry per CDR3 protein. In the table there are hundreds of thousands of distinct CDR3 sequences, about 15% of which are singletons. This sequence was found in a woman aged 30 to 39 with Graves' hyperthyroidism that later progressed to Graves' ophthalmopathy. The chain couples TRBV3-1 to TRBJ1-1; TRBD1 is a possible D gene (5 bases). Sequenced material: blood. The CDR3 coding sequence is TGTGCCAGCAGCCAAGATGCAGGGATCACTGAAGCTTTCTTT. Encoded protein: CASSQDAGITEAFF.